This T cell receptor beta chain emerged from a study of T cell repertoires in cytomegalovirus infection. This clonotype was seen more than once but under ten times. What it binds is unknown. The germline gives CDR1 MNHEY, CDR2 SMNVEV (reference sequence). The CDR3 totals 16 residues. V gave up 2 bases and J gave up 6 bases; unmatched junction bases: 8. TCRdb reanalysed the reads using MiXCR and keeps one entry per CDR3 protein. Here the sample spans 350,000 to 400,000 distinct CDR3 sequences, roughly a third being singletons. The sequence came from a human donor in good health (CMV status not recorded). Some clones in this sample may be carry-over from other donors' samples. This material consisted of cultured PBMCs, taken from culture after CMV antigen stimulation. The chain employs TRBV27 and TRBJ2-2, with 8 bases matching TRBD2. The CDR3 nucleotides are TGTGCCAGCAGTTTAGGCCGGGAGGGGTGGTCCGGGGAGCTGTTTTTT. As protein: CASSLGREGWSGELFF.